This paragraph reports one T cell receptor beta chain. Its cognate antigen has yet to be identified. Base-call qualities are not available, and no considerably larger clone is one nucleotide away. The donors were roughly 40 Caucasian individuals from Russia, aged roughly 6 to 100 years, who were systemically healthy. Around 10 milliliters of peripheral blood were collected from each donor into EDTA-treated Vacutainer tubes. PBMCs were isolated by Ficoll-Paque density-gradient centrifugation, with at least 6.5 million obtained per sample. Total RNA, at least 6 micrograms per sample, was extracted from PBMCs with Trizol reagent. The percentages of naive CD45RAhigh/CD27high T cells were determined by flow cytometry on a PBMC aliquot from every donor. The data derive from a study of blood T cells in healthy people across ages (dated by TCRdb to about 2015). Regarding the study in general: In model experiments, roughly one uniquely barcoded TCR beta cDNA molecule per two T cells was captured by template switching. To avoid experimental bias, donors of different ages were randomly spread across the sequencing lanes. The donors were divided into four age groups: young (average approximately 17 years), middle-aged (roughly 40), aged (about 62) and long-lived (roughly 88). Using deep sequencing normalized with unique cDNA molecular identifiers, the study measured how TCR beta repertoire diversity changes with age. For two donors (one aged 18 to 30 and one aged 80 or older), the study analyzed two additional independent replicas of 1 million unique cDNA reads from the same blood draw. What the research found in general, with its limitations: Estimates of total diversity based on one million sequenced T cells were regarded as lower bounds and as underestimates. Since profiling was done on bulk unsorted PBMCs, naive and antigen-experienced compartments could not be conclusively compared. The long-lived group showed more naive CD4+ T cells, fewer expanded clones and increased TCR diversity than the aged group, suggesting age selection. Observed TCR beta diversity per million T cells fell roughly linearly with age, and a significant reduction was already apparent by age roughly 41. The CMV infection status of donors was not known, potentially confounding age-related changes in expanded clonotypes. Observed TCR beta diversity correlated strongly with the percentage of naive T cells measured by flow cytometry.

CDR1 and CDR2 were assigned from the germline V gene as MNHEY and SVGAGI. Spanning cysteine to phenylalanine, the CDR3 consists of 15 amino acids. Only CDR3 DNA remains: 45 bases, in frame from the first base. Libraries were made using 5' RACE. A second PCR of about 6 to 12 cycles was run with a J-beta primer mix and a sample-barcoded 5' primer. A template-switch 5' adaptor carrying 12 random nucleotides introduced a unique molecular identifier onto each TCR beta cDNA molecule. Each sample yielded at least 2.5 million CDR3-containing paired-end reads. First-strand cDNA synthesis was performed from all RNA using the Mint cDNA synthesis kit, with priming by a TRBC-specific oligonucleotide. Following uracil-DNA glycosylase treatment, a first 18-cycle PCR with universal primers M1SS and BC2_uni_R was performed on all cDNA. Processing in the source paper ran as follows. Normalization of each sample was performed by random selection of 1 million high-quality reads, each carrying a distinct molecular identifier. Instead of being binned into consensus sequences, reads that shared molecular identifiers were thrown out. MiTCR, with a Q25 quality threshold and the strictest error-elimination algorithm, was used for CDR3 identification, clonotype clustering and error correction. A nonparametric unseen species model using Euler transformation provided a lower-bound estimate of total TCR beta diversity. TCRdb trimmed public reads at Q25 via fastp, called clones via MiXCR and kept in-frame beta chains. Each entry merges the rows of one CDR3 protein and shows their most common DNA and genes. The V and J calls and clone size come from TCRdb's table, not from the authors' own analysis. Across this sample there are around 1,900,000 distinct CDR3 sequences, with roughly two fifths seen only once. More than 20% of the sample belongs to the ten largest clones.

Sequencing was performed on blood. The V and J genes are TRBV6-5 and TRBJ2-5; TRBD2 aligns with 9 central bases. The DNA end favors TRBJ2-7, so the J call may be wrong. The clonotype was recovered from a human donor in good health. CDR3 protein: CASTYLAGSIHEQYF. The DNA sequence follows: TGTGCCAGCACCTATCTAGCGGGGTCTATTCACGAGCAGTACTTC.